This T cell receptor beta chain was sequenced during a study of blood T cell repertoires in COVID-19 (dated by TCRdb to about 2020). Concerning the study at large: Samples covering the acute and convalescent phases of COVID-19 were provided by collaborators in the United States, Italy and Spain. Nearly every sample came with metadata listing a de-identified subject ID, COVID-19 status, age in years and sex. The repertoires were released in a freely available public database meant as a resource for research on the immune response to SARS-CoV-2. HLA class I and class II types, where available, came from metadata supplied by the sample provider rather than from assay-based typing. The samples were drawn from the first 160 participants of the ongoing ImmuneRACE study and from more than 1,000 subjects provided by 6 global collaborators. The dataset comprised deeply sampled blood TCRbeta repertoires from subjects exposed to, actively infected with, or recovered from COVID-19. The prospective study material was composed of cDNA or gDNA derived from T cells, B-cell-depleted T cells, or PBMCs. What the research found in general, with its limitations: The amount of clinical and demographic metadata varied by source and participant and was provided uncurated.

The CDR3 holds 15 amino acids from the cysteine to the phenylalanine. Kept here is only the CDR3 DNA, which spans 45 bases and is read in frame from base 1. The germline V gene (reference sequence) specifies LNHDA as CDR1 and SQIVND as CDR2. The V end gives up 8 bases and the J end 7 bases, leaving 13 bases in the junction not matched to a gene. TCRbeta CDR3 regions were amplified from genomic DNA by means of the immunoSEQ Assay, a bias-controlled multiplex PCR. Regarding the original processing steps: Nucleated cell counts per sample were estimated from amplification of reference gene primers within the assay. To quantify the absolute abundance of each unique TCRbeta CDR3 rearrangement, sequence reads were collapsed and filtered. For each sample, productive Simpson clonality was calculated as the square root of Simpson's diversity index over productive rearrangements. The table was pulled from immuneACCESS by TCRdb, which kept in-frame rearrangements only. Such tables lose some clones; where checked, under half of the loss comes from unresolved V genes, and the rest has no known cause. V and J calls and clone size are given by that table; D and trimming were obtained from the DNA. The sample table holds fewer than 200,000 clones, of which 80% were seen once. The ten most abundant clones make up 6.5% to 8% of the sample.

About this clone: There is no known antigen for this receptor. Per-nucleotide qualities are absent, and no much larger clonotype sits a single base away.

Collaborating institutions collected whole blood in K2EDTA tubes following their own protocols. For TCRbeta analysis, collaborators shipped samples in one of three forms: frozen whole blood, isolated PBMCs, or DNA extracted from either of those sample types. This chain joins TRBV19 to TRBJ1-4; a stretch of 7 junction bases matches TRBD1. This clonotype was obtained from a man in his 70s with active or convalescent COVID-19. Sequencing used peripheral blood. The CDR3 protein: CASQTTGVNREKLFF. The DNA sequence follows: TGTGCCAGTCAAACTACAGGGGTAAATCGTGAAAAACTGTTTTTT.